This record concerns one TCR beta chain sequence. This specimen comes from a study of blood T cell repertoires in COVID-19. The protocol was immunoSEQ multiplex PCR, while the TCRdb copy is restricted to in-frame clones and leaves out a portion. Seen here are just over 650,000 clones, just under 90% observed once, and the top ten hold roughly 0.25%. This CDR3 contains 11 residues. V shed 5 bases and J shed 11 bases, with 11 bases lying between them. This chain connects TRBV12-3 or TRBV12-4 to TRBJ2-3, with D possibly TRBD2 on 6 matching bases. This receptor was identified in a woman younger than 30 with acute or convalescent COVID-19. The material sequenced was peripheral blood. CDR3 nucleotide sequence: TGTGCCAGCAGTCCCCGGGACTGGCAGTATTTT. Translated, it gives CASSPRDWQYF.